A single sample is the source of the 5 T cell receptor beta chains below, sequenced in a study of CD8 T cells in Susac syndrome (dated by TCRdb to the late 2010s). The protocol used for the library was the immunoSEQ multiplex PCR assay. RNA was extracted using the RNeasy kit, and about 0.5 to 1 ug of the RNA was reverse transcribed with random hexamers. TCRdb ran its own pipeline on the public reads, namely fastp trimming at Q25 and MiXCR clone calling, and kept in-frame beta chains. Each entry merges the rows of one CDR3 protein and shows their most common DNA and genes. The sample records some 200,000 distinct CDR3 sequences, approximately 96% of which are singletons. 0.075% to 0.1% of the sample is held by the ten biggest clonotypes. Sequenced sample: CD4+ T cells from PBMCs. The receptor source for this set is a human donor with Susac syndrome.

The CDR3 here is CASSLLRSNEQFF. The DNA of the CDR3 is TGTGCCAGCAGCTTATTGAGGTCCAATGAGCAGTTCTTC. The rearrangement links TRBV7-2 to TRBJ2-1; D remains ambiguous. Germline V lookup: CDR1 SGHTA, CDR2 FQGNSA. The CDR3 has 13 amino acids. Trimming removed 2 bases from V and 6 bases from J, with 8 bases in between. Based on the CDR3 plus reference TRBV7-2 and TRBJ2-1, the full variable domain is GAGVSQSPSNKVTEKGKDVELRCDPISGHTALYWYRQSLGQGLEFLIYFQGNSAPDKSGLPSDRFSAERTGGSVSTLTIQRTQQEDSAVYLCASSLLRSNEQFFGPGTRLTVL.

This clonotype was counted once. For the CDR3, the DNA is TGTGCCAGCAGCGCCACCCACAGGAACACCGGGGAGCTGTTTTTT. The encoded protein is CASSATHRNTGELFF. The rearrangement links TRBV7-9 to TRBJ2-2; D remains unclear. Germline CDR1 and CDR2: SEHNR and FQNEAQ (reference sequence). This CDR3 has 15 residues. Deletions cut 5 bases from V and 1 base from J, with 11 bases between.

The V and J genes are TRBV29-1 and TRBJ2-3, with 9 bases matching TRBD1. Per germline, CDR1 SQVTM and CDR2 ANQGSEA. After removal of 5 bases from V and 0 bases from J, the junction contained 6 bases not matched to a gene. There are 15 residues in the CDR3. The CDR3 DNA is TGCAGCGTTCGAAGGACAGGGGCAAGCACAGATACGCAGTATTTT. Its translation: CSVRRTGASTDTQYF.

The rearrangement links TRBV6-5 to TRBJ2-5; D may be TRBD1 (5 bases). Trimming stripped 1 base from V and 5 bases from J, with 14 bases between. Germline assignment: CDR1 MNHEY and CDR2 SVGAGI. The CDR3 covers 15 residues. The CDR3 DNA reads TGTGCCAGCAGTTACTTTGGGGCGTTTTGGGAGACCCAGTACTTC. It yields the protein CASSYFGAFWETQYF.

The V gene is TRBV29-1, the J gene TRBJ2-7; D unclear. The CDR3 extends over 14 amino acids. Germline CDR1 SQVTM, CDR2 ANQGSEA. Trimming removed 6 bases at V and 0 bases at J, with 15 bases between. The CDR3 reads CSVTTPPSSYEQYF. The CDR3 nucleotides read TGCAGCGTAACGACTCCTCCAAGCTCCTACGAGCAGTACTTC.